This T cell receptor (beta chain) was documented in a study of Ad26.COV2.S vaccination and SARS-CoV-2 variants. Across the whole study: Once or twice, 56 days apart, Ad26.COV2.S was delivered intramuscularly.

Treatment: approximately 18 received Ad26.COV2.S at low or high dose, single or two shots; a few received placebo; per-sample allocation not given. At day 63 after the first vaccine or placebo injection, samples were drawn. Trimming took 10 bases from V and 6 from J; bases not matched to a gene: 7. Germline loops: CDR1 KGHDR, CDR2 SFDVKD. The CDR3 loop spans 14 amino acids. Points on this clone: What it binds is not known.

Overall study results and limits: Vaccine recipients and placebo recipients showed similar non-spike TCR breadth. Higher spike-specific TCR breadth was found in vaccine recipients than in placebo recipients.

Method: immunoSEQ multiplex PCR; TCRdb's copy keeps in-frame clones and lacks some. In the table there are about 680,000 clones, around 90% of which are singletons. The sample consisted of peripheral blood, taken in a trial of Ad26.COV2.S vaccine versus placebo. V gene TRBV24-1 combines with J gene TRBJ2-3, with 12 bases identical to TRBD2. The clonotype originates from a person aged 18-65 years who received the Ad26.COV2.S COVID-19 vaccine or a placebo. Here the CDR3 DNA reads TGTGCCACACAGACTAGCGGGGGCGGGGATACGCAGTATTTT. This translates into CATQTSGGGDTQYF.